The source of this TCR beta chain is a study of T-cell reconstitution after alpha-beta-depleted transplantation in children. CDR3 length: 13 amino acids. Germline lookup yields CDR1 DFQATT and CDR2 SNEGSKA (reference sequence). Trimming took 0 bases from V and 2 from J, leaving 8 bases between them. Using unique molecular identifiers, the investigators prepared the TCRbeta library. Each CDR3 protein gets one entry after TCRdb re-called the PCR reads with MiXCR. This sample has some 280,000 distinct CDR3 sequences, with almost 10% found just once. The sample was PBMCs from the stem cell graft donor, taken from the stem cell graft. This clonotype was obtained from a human donor who donated a stem cell graft to a child with SCID. The chain employs TRBV20-1 and TRBJ2-7; a weak D match, TRBD2 (6 bases). CDR3 protein: CSAREAGPYEQYF. CDR3 bases: TGCAGTGCTAGAGAGGCGGGGCCCTACGAGCAGTACTTC.